Listed below are T cell receptor beta chains from one sample, sequenced in a study of CD8+ T cells in alopecia areata. Measured with immunoSEQ multiplex PCR; TCRdb has only the in-frame clones, and not every one. This table has roughly 100,000 clones, 86% appearing once. This specimen consisted of CD8+ T cells sorted from blood, obtained around week 31, from a patient treated with tofacitinib. Receptors were obtained from a human donor with alopecia areata. The conserved cysteine and the conserved F or W are not part of the CDR3 here.

>TRBV4-1
ASSQDIGNPFGYT
>TRBV2
ASTSAGTSSFNEQF
>TRBV29-1
SLGRDGAYNEQF
>TRBV5-1
ASSLYASQAVYGYT
>TRBV4-1
ASSQEASGYQETQY
>TRBV9
ASSDETTGNTEAF
>TRBV25-1
ASSDFSYPYEQY
>TRBV5-1
ASSLATGDEQY
>TRBV28
ASRWASSYNEQF
>TRBV7-8
ASSLPRDAANTGELF
>TRBV29-1
SVRTGADTEAF
>TRBV6-5
ASSYRPTYGYT
>TRBV7-2
ASSLQGLVYNEQF
>TRBV2
ASSDSLAGEQY
>TRBV7-9
ASRGGQGDTYEQY
>TRBV27
ASSFGRQREQY
>TRBV7-9
ASTPRDQGNAAIQY
>TRBV2
ASSGTSGELF
>TRBV7-6
ASSLPASGSPDTQY
>TRBV2
ASREGVLGNQPQH
>TRBV14
ASSPLSGVSSYEQY
>TRBV7-2
ASSLARGPQVEQF
>TRBV27
ASSLSAGYEQY
>TRBV27
ASRGIPGQGKGETQY
>TRBV4-1
ASSQVVGEKKNTEAF
>TRBV23-1
ASTEQGSGANVLT
>TRBV9
ASSPTGLDRELF